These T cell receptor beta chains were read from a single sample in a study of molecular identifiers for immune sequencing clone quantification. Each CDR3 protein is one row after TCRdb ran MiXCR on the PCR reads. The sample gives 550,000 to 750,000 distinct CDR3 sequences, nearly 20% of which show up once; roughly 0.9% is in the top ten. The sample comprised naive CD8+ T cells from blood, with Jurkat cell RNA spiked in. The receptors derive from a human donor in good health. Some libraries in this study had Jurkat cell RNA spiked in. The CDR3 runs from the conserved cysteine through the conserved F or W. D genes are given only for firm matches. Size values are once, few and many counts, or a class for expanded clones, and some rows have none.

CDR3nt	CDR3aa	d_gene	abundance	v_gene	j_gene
TGTGCCAGCAGTTTTATTCTAGGGGGCGCGCAGGCTAATGAGCAGTTCTTC	CASSFILGGAQANEQFF	TRBD1	.	TRBV27	TRBJ2-1
TGTGCCAGCAGCTACCAGGGGAGGGGGATATACGAGCAGTACTTC	CASSYQGRGIYEQYF	.	few	TRBV5-6	TRBJ2-7
TGTGCCAGCAGCTTGGTAGCGCGGAACTATGGCTACACCTTC	CASSLVARNYGYTF	.	few	TRBV7-9	TRBJ1-2
TGTGCCAGCAGTTTTCGCGGTCCCATTGCCTACGAGCAGTACTTC	CASSFRGPIAYEQYF	.	many	TRBV27	TRBJ2-7
TGTGCCAGCGAGCCTCTGGGGTACAATGAGCAGTTCTTC	CASEPLGYNEQFF	.	few	TRBV2	TRBJ2-1
TGTGCCAGCGGACTAGCGGGGAACACCTACGAGCAGTACTTC	CASGLAGNTYEQYF	TRBD2	few	TRBV11-2	TRBJ2-7
TGCGCCAGCAGCCTTGGACAGTGGGCGAACACCGGGGAGCTGTTTTTT	CASSLGQWANTGELFF	.	.	TRBV4-1	TRBJ2-2
TGTGCCAGCAGCTTAACTATCCAAGAGACCCAGTACTTC	CASSLTIQETQYF	.	many	TRBV7-9	TRBJ2-5
TGTGCCAGCAGCTTAGTGGGTCAGGGGGCCGAGACCCAGTACTTC	CASSLVGQGAETQYF	TRBD1	many	TRBV7-9	TRBJ2-5
TGTGCCAGCAGCAAAGGATCATTGACAGGTCCTAATGAAAAACTGTTTTTT	CASSKGSLTGPNEKLFF	.	many	TRBV28	TRBJ1-4
TGTGCCAGCAGTTTCACAGGGATGGGGGACCAAGAGACCCAGTACTTC	CASSFTGMGDQETQYF	.	many	TRBV28	TRBJ2-5
TGTGCCAGCAGCCCGGACAGACTTTACAATGAGCAGTTCTTC	CASSPDRLYNEQFF	.	many	TRBV14	TRBJ2-1
TGTGCCAGCAGCGTCGGGGGGGGAGGGCCGCTTAATGAGCAGTTCTTC	CASSVGGGGPLNEQFF	TRBD2	few	TRBV9	TRBJ2-1
TGTGCCAGCAGCCCGGCTGTCGGGGTGGCGGATACGCAGTATTTT	CASSPAVGVADTQYF	.	many	TRBV7-6	TRBJ2-3
TGTGCCAGTAGCGGGACAGGTGGTAGCAATCAGCCCCAGCATTTT	CASSGTGGSNQPQHF	TRBD1	many	TRBV19	TRBJ1-5
TGTGCCGGCAGCTTCGGACCCCGAGGGGAGCAGTTCTTC	CAGSFGPRGEQFF	.	.	TRBV11-2	TRBJ2-1
TGTGCCAGTAGCGTTTACGCAACTAATGAAAAACTGTTTTTT	CASSVYATNEKLFF	.	few	TRBV19	TRBJ1-4
TGTGCCAGCAGCCGGGTGGGGGAGCTGTTTTTT	CASSRVGELFF	.	.	TRBV11-3	TRBJ2-2
TGCGCCAGCAGCCGAGCGAGGGTACGGGCCTATAATTCACCCCTCCACTTT	CASSRARVRAYNSPLHF	.	many	TRBV4-3	TRBJ1-6
TGTTGTTGGCTGGACACTGAAGCTTTCTTT	CCWLDTEAFF	.	many	TRBV30	TRBJ1-1
TGTGCCAGCAGTTACAGGGGAGGATATGGCTACACCTTC	CASSYRGGYGYTF	.	many	TRBV6-5	TRBJ1-2
TGCAGCGTTGAAGATCGGGGGACAGGCAACCCCGGGGAGCTGTTTTTT	CSVEDRGTGNPGELFF	TRBD1	many	TRBV29-1	TRBJ2-2
TGCGCCAGCAGCTTGTATCTAGCGGGAGGGTTCTACGAGCAGTACTTC	CASSLYLAGGFYEQYF	TRBD2	many	TRBV5-1	TRBJ2-7
TGTGCCAGCCAGGCCGAACCCCACGGACTAGCGGGGACCACAGATACGCAGTATTTT	CASQAEPHGLAGTTDTQYF	TRBD2	.	TRBV6-1	TRBJ2-3
TGTGCCTCGGACAGGGGCTCTGGAAACACCATATATTTT	CASDRGSGNTIYF	TRBD1	many	TRBV30	TRBJ1-3
TGCGCCAGCAGCCGTACGGGACAGGGGATGAACGAGCAGTACTTC	CASSRTGQGMNEQYF	TRBD1	many	TRBV4-1	TRBJ2-7
TGTGCCACCCTTACGGCTAGCGACGAGCAGTACTTC	CATLTASDEQYF	.	.	TRBV27	TRBJ2-7
TGTGCCAGCAGACCCCGACAGGGGGTGGCCGGGGAGCTGTTTTTT	CASRPRQGVAGELFF	TRBD1	many	TRBV6-2/TRBV6-3	TRBJ2-2
TGCGCCAGCAGCCAAGAGATCCCGGGGGGGCAGTATTTT	CASSQEIPGGQYF	TRBD2	many	TRBV4-3	TRBJ2-3
TGTGCCAGTAGTATAATACGGGGGGGGACTGAAGCTTTCTTT	CASSIIRGGTEAFF	.	.	TRBV19	TRBJ1-1
TGCGCCAGCAGCCTACAGGGGGCGATTAACAATGAGCAGTTCTTC	CASSLQGAINNEQFF	TRBD1	.	TRBV4-1	TRBJ2-1
TGTGCCAGCAGTGCAAACGACCCCAGGGGTGGCGGGCCGTACCAAGAGACCCAGTACTTC	CASSANDPRGGGPYQETQYF	.	many	TRBV12-3/TRBV12-4	TRBJ2-5
TGTGCCACCAGTGATTTGCCCGAAGGGACCCAGTACTTC	CATSDLPEGTQYF	.	few	TRBV24-1	TRBJ2-5
TGTGCCAGCAGCGACAGGGATTCGATGAACACTGAAGCTTTCTTT	CASSDRDSMNTEAFF	.	many	TRBV9	TRBJ1-1
TGTGCCACCAGCCCTTTAGCGGGAGATAGCGATGAGCAGTTCTTC	CATSPLAGDSDEQFF	TRBD2	.	TRBV24-1	TRBJ2-1
TGCAGTGCTACCCCTCTGGTGGGAGGGCTCGATGGAAACATTCAGTACTTC	CSATPLVGGLDGNIQYF	TRBD2	many	TRBV20-1	TRBJ2-4
TGTGCCAGCAGCCAAGATCTAGCCGTAAACTACGAGCACTACTTC	CASSQDLAVNYEHYF	.	.	TRBV3-1	TRBJ2-7
TGTGCCAGCAGTTACCTGGCACCCAACACTGAAGCTTTCTTT	CASSYLAPNTEAFF	.	many	TRBV6-2/TRBV6-3	TRBJ1-1
TGTGCCAGCAAGTCAGGGACCAACACTGAAGCTTTCTTT	CASKSGTNTEAFF	.	many	TRBV27	TRBJ1-1
TGTGCCAGCAGTTCCGGGACAAGCTTCCTACAAGCTTCCTACGAGCAGTACTTC	CASSSGTSFLQASYEQYF	.	.	TRBV12-3/TRBV12-4	TRBJ2-7
TGTGCCTGGAGTGTATCCGCGGTCGGAAGTTCACCCCTCCACTTT	CAWSVSAVGSSPLHF	.	few	TRBV30	TRBJ1-6
TGCAGTGCTAGAGAATTAGGGGATCCCTACAATGAGCAGTTCTTC	CSARELGDPYNEQFF	.	few	TRBV20-1	TRBJ2-1
TGTGCCAGCAAGATCGGGACAGGGGGTTACGAGCAGTACTTC	CASKIGTGGYEQYF	TRBD1	few	TRBV6-1	TRBJ2-7
TGTGCCAGCAGTGAGGGGACAGATAACTATGGCTACACCTTC	CASSEGTDNYGYTF	TRBD1	many	TRBV2	TRBJ1-2
TGCAGTGCTAGAGTCCCAACCCTAGGAGATTCACCCCTCCACTTT	CSARVPTLGDSPLHF	.	many	TRBV20-1	TRBJ1-6
TGTGCCAGCAGTTTGTTAGGGTGGGATCAGCCCCAGCATTTT	CASSLLGWDQPQHF	.	many	TRBV27	TRBJ1-5
TGTGCCAGTAGTATTTCCCAGGCGCCCTACGAGCAGTACTTC	CASSISQAPYEQYF	.	.	TRBV19	TRBJ2-7
TGCGCCAGCAGTCGGGGACAGGGACAAGATACGCAGTATTTT	CASSRGQGQDTQYF	TRBD1	.	TRBV10-1	TRBJ2-3
TGTGCCAGCAGTCAGTGGGGGACGGGGGAGGGTCAGCCCCAGCATTTT	CASSQWGTGEGQPQHF	.	.	TRBV27	TRBJ1-5
TGTGCCAGTAGTCTTAAAGCGGAGATAGTGAACGAGCAGTACTTC	CASSLKAEIVNEQYF	.	many	TRBV19	TRBJ2-7
TGTGCCAGCAGCGCGGGACAGGGGGTTTCACCCCTCCACTTT	CASSAGQGVSPLHF	TRBD1	many	TRBV9	TRBJ1-6
TGCAGTGCTAGGGACGGAGATACGCAGTATTTT	CSARDGDTQYF	.	many	TRBV20-1	TRBJ2-3
TGTGCCAGCAGAAGGGTGAGGGGTGCCTTC	CASRRVRGAF	.	many	TRBV2	TRBJ1-2
TGTGCCATCAGTGGAGACAGGGCCGGTACAGATACGCAGTATTTT	CAISGDRAGTDTQYF	TRBD1	many	TRBV10-3	TRBJ2-3